A selection of T cell receptor beta chains follows, all from one sample in a study of response to subunit inactivated influenza vaccine. MiXCR, applied by TCRdb to the RT-PCR reads, yields one record per CDR3 protein. This sample has a few hundred thousand distinct CDR3 sequences, with less than 25% found just once. The specimen was PBMCs from blood, collected 21 months after vaccination. These receptors were taken from a man aged 50-75 years who received an inactivated influenza vaccine. Each CDR3 is given with its conserved first and last residue. The D gene is left open where the match is weak. The size of a clone is reported for some rows only, either as once, few or many, or as a class for expanded clones.

NA,few,TRBV9,TRBJ1-1,TGTGCCAGCAGCGTAGTTGTCCTTGGGGGGGAGGGCACTGAAGCTTTCTTT,CASSVVVLGGEGTEAFF
TRBD1,NA,TRBV5-1,TRBJ1-2,TGCGCCAGCAGCTTAACAGGACAGGGGGCGCGATATGGCTACACCTTC,CASSLTGQGARYGYTF
NA,NA,TRBV11-2,TRBJ2-7,TGTGCCAGCATCGAAACGACGGGTGTTCACGAGCAGTACTTC,CASIETTGVHEQYF
NA,many,TRBV4-1,TRBJ1-1,TGCGCCAGCAGCCAACACTTTACAAGGAACACTGAAGCTTTCTTT,CASSQHFTRNTEAFF
TRBD2,NA,TRBV27,TRBJ2-7,TGTGCCAGCAGTTCATACGGAGGGGACTACTACGAGCAGTACTTC,CASSSYGGDYYEQYF
TRBD1,few,TRBV5-1,TRBJ1-1,TGCGCCAGCAGCTTGGCAGGGGGAAACCGGATCCCTGAAGCTTTCTTT,CASSLAGGNRIPEAFF
TRBD2,NA,TRBV25-1,TRBJ2-7,TGTGCCAGCAGTGTAACCCCAAGCGGGGTTGGCGAGCAGTACTTC,CASSVTPSGVGEQYF
TRBD1,NA,TRBV2,TRBJ2-7,TGTGCCAGCAGTGAATGGGACAGGGGGATTTGGTACGAGCAGTACTTC,CASSEWDRGIWYEQYF
NA,few,TRBV20-1,TRBJ2-2,TGCAGTGCCCCCCCGCGCCACTCGAACACCGGGGAGCTGTTTTTT,CSAPPRHSNTGELFF
TRBD1,many,TRBV6-1,TRBJ1-1,TGTGCCAGCAGTCGTTCAGGGGGCGCGACTGAAGCTTTCTTT,CASSRSGGATEAFF
NA,NA,TRBV6-5,TRBJ1-4,TGTGCCAGCAGTTACTCGGGTGAAAATGAAAAACTGTTTTTT,CASSYSGENEKLFF
NA,NA,TRBV20-1,TRBJ2-1,TGCAGTGCTAACCACAGGCGTCTGAACAATGAGCAGTTCTTC,CSANHRRLNNEQFF
TRBD1,NA,TRBV6-2/TRBV6-3,TRBJ2-2,TGTGCCAGCGAACGGACAGGGGGTAACACCGGGGAGCTGTTTTTT,CASERTGGNTGELFF
NA,few,TRBV6-5,TRBJ2-7,TGTGCCAGCAGTTACTCGCCACGGGGCTACGAGCAGTACTTC,CASSYSPRGYEQYF
NA,few,TRBV20-1,TRBJ1-1,TGCAGTGCTAGGTGGGGGGGAAAGAACACTGAAGCTTTCTTT,CSARWGGKNTEAFF
TRBD1,many,TRBV12-3/TRBV12-4,TRBJ1-2,TGTGCCAGCAGGTCGGGACAGGGGGCCGTTGGCTACACCTTC,CASRSGQGAVGYTF
NA,NA,TRBV20-1,TRBJ1-1,TGCAGTGCTAGTAGGATGAACACTGAAGCTTTCTTT,CSASRMNTEAFF
NA,few,TRBV10-3,TRBJ2-2,TGTGCCATCAGTGACCGGGACCCGCTTCAATCCGGGGAGCTGTTTTTT,CAISDRDPLQSGELFF
TRBD1,NA,TRBV7-2,TRBJ1-3,TGTGCCAGCAGGAAAGACAGGGCCGACACCATATATTTT,CASRKDRADTIYF
NA,NA,TRBV24-1,TRBJ2-1,TGTGCCACCAGGGCTCAGGGTTCCTACAATGAGCAGTTCTTC,CATRAQGSYNEQFF
NA,NA,TRBV7-2,TRBJ1-1,TGTGCCAGCAGCTTAGTAGGCACAGGCAGGAACACTGAAGCTTTATTT,CASSLVGTGRNTEALF
TRBD1,few,TRBV28,TRBJ2-7,TGTGCCAGCAGCCCATTATGGACAGGGGGGGAGCAGTACTTC,CASSPLWTGGEQYF
NA,many,TRBV28,TRBJ1-5,TGTGCCAGCAGTTGGAGGGACGGCCCCCAGCATTTT,CASSWRDGPQHF
NA,NA,TRBV20-1,TRBJ2-3,TGCAGTGACTTTAGCGGCATCACAGATACGCAGTATTTT,CSDFSGITDTQYF
NA,NA,TRBV7-6,TRBJ1-3,TGTGCCAGCAGCTTAGGGCCATACTCTGGAAACACCATATATTTT,CASSLGPYSGNTIYF
NA,NA,TRBV29-1,TRBJ1-2,TGCAGCGCATCGGACGCTGCTAACTATGGCTACACCTTC,CSASDAANYGYTF
NA,few,TRBV20-1,TRBJ2-1,TGCAGTGCTAGAGATTCGCTAGCGAGATACAATGAGCAGTTCTTC,CSARDSLARYNEQFF
NA,NA,TRBV25-1,TRBJ2-7,TGTGCCAGCAGGGTAGGGGGCTACGAGCAGTACTTC,CASRVGGYEQYF
NA,few,TRBV4-3,TRBJ1-4,TGCGCCAGCAGCCAAGAACCAGGAAAACTGTTTTTT,CASSQEPGKLFF
TRBD1,NA,TRBV5-1,TRBJ2-7,TGCGCCAGCAGCACAGGACAGGGAGAGATCTCCTACGAGCAGTACTTC,CASSTGQGEISYEQYF
NA,few,TRBV12-3/TRBV12-4,TRBJ1-1,TGTGCCAGCAGTTTATCGGGGGGGGACACTGAAGCTTTCTTT,CASSLSGGDTEAFF
TRBD1,few,TRBV20-1,TRBJ2-5,TGCAGTGCGCAACAGGGGGCTGAGACCCAGTACTTC,CSAQQGAETQYF
TRBD1,NA,TRBV28,TRBJ1-3,TGTGCCAGTCATCCAGGGGGAGCTGGAAACACCATATATTTT,CASHPGGAGNTIYF
NA,NA,TRBV12-3/TRBV12-4,TRBJ1-1,TGTGCCAGCAGTTTTGGTTGGAACACTGAAGCTTTCTTT,CASSFGWNTEAFF
NA,NA,TRBV4-2,TRBJ1-6,TGTGCCAGCAGCCAAGATTTGAAAGGCTATAATTCACCCCTCCACTTT,CASSQDLKGYNSPLHF
NA,NA,TRBV4-3,TRBJ1-5,TGCGCCAGCAGCCAAGGTGCAGATAGCAATCAGCCCCAGCATTTT,CASSQGADSNQPQHF
NA,NA,TRBV20-1,TRBJ1-4,TGCAGTGCTAGTTCAAATGAAAAACTGTTTTTT,CSASSNEKLFF
NA,few,TRBV7-2,TRBJ1-2,TGTGCCAGCAGCTTAGACAGGGACTATGGCTACATCTTC,CASSLDRDYGYIF
NA,NA,TRBV2,TRBJ2-7,TGTGCCAGCAATTCAGGGGGGTTTTACGAGCAGTACTTC,CASNSGGFYEQYF
NA,NA,TRBV29-1,TRBJ1-2,TGCAGCGTTTATGCCAGCTACTATGGCTACACCTTC,CSVYASYYGYTF
NA,NA,TRBV6-1,TRBJ1-1,TGTGCCAGCAGTGAATTTAAGGGACGGGGGGCAGCTTTCTTT,CASSEFKGRGAAFF